These 29 T cell receptor beta chains came from one sample sequenced in a study of beta chain features in type 1 diabetes. The investigators reverse transcribed all of the isolated RNA, so they sequenced expressed TCRB transcripts. Here immunoSEQ multiplex PCR was the method, and the copy in TCRdb shows in-frame clones only, minus some. This sample carries 860,000 or so clones, about 17% of them seen once, and the ten largest clones take around 0.02%. Source material: naive CD4+ T cells from blood. The receptor source for this set is a woman in her late teens or twenties in good health.

V gene TRBV5-1 combines with J gene TRBJ2-1; 9 nucleotides agree with TRBD2. Trimming at V came to 0 bases and at J to 4 bases, leaving 11 bases not matched to a gene. The CDR3 runs to 18 residues. Germline CDR1 reads SGHRS; CDR2 reads YFSETQ. CDR3 sequence: CASSLAKTGTSRYNEQFF. The CDR3 nucleotides are TGCGCCAGCAGCTTGGCCAAGACGGGGACTAGCAGATACAATGAGCAGTTCTTC. Full variable domain (missing parts from reference TRBV5-1 and TRBJ2-1): KAGVTQTPRYLIKTRGQQVTLSCSPISGHRSVSWYQQTPGQGLQFLFEYFSETQRNKGNFPGRFSGRQFSNSRSEMNVSTLELGDSALYLCASSLAKTGTSRYNEQFFGPGTRLTVL.

The V and J genes are TRBV9 and TRBJ1-5, with D uncertain. CDR3 size: 13 residues. Trimming shortened V by 4 bases and J by 6 bases, and 11 bases separated the two germline ends. CDR1 is SGDLS, CDR2 YYNGEE, per germline. CDR3 coding DNA: TGTGCCAGCAGCCCAAAGTTGGGTCAGCCCCAGCATTTT. Translation: CASSPKLGQPQHF.

The V and J genes are TRBV7-2 and TRBJ2-3; tentatively, D is TRBD1 (5 bases). Trimming pared 5 bases from V and 6 bases from J, leaving 12 bases between. Per germline, CDR1 SGHTA and CDR2 FQGNSA. The CDR3 runs to 13 residues. CDR3 region: CASSPLGVDTQYF. CDR3 nucleotide sequence: TGTGCCAGCAGCCCCCTAGGGGTGGATACGCAGTATTTT.

This clone has just a few counts. The CDR3 is CASSLDQGDEQYF. CDR3 coding DNA: TGTGCCAGCAGCTTGGACCAGGGGGACGAGCAGTACTTC. The chain employs TRBV7-3 and TRBJ2-7; TRBD1 agrees at 7 bases. V shed 3 bases, J shed 5 bases, and the junction held 4 bases outside the gene matches. The V gene's germline CDR1 is SGHTA and CDR2 FQGTGA. The CDR3 sequence is 13 residues long.

The rearrangement uses TRBV10-2 and TRBJ2-4; D might be TRBD2 (6 bases). This CDR3 is built from 15 residues. V was cut by 4 bases and J by 8 bases, with 18 bases left in between. The germline CDR1 and CDR2 sequences are WSHSY and SAAADI. The CDR3 nucleotides are TGCGCCAGCAGTGCGTACAAGGGCTCGGGGGACATTCAGTACTTC. Translated: CASSAYKGSGDIQYF.

The chain links TRBV7-9 to TRBJ2-1, with 9 bases fitting TRBD2. CDR3 length: 18 amino acids. Trimming removed 0 bases from V and 0 bases from J; junction bases left unmatched: 6. In germline, CDR1 is SEHNR, CDR2 FQNEAQ (reference sequence). The CDR3 DNA is TGTGCCAGCAGCTTAGCGCCGGGACTAGCCGGCTCCTACAATGAGCAGTTCTTC. This codes for CASSLAPGLAGSYNEQFF.

This clone was detected only a few times. The V call is TRBV5-6, the J call TRBJ1-1; D gene unclear. CDR1 is SGHDT and CDR2 is YYEEEE in the germline V gene. Trimming stripped 2 bases from V and 5 bases from J, with 4 bases between. The CDR3 totals 11 residues. The CDR3 protein is CASSFRTEAFF. CDR3 in DNA: TGTGCCAGCAGCTTCCGGACTGAAGCTTTCTTT.

This rearrangement joins TRBV7-3 to TRBJ2-1; D remains unclear. The CDR3 runs to 13 residues. Trimming stripped 2 bases from V and 11 bases from J, with 13 bases between. Germline values: CDR1 SGHTA, CDR2 FQGTGA. CDR3 sequence (DNA): TGTGCCAGCAGCTTAGGGGATTCGGTTAAGCAGTTCTTC. This encodes CASSLGDSVKQFF.

A few counts support this clone. The V call is TRBV2, the J call TRBJ2-1; TRBD2 matches 8 bases. The CDR3 loop spans 16 amino acids. The V gene's germline CDR1 is SNHLY and CDR2 FYNNEI. V shed 5 bases, J shed 9 bases, and the junction held 15 bases outside the gene matches. The CDR3 region is CASSNGGGSLPGEQFF. The CDR3 region has the DNA TGTGCCAGCAGTAACGGCGGGGGGAGCCTCCCCGGTGAGCAGTTCTTC.

J is TRBJ2-3 and V is TRBV28; D might be TRBD1 (7 bases). Germline V gene sequence: CDR1 MDHEN, CDR2 SYDVKM. The length of the CDR3 is 15 residues. V lost 5 bases to trimming and J lost 2 bases, with 14 bases between them. The CDR3 DNA is TGTGCCAGCAGTACCCAGGGGGGCCTCACAGATACGCAGTATTTT. This codes for CASSTQGGLTDTQYF.

The CDR3 spells CASSSQGATDTQYF. The DNA of the CDR3 is TGTGCCAGCAGCTCACAGGGGGCCACAGATACGCAGTATTTT. The chain links TRBV5-4 to TRBJ2-3; 9 nucleotides align to TRBD1. Trimming took 3 bases from V and 2 from J; bases not matched to a gene: 1. Germline CDR1 reads SGHNT; CDR2 reads YYREEE (reference sequence). The CDR3 runs to 14 residues.

The chain combines TRBV27 with TRBJ1-1; tentative D call: TRBD1 (6 bases). Germline CDR1 is MNHEY and CDR2 is SMNVEV (reference sequence). With 6 bases removed from V and 3 bases from J, the gap between germline ends came to 17 bases. CDR3 length equals 15 residues. DNA of the CDR3: TGTGCCAGCAGACTTCTTGGGGGGCTGTACACTGAAGCTTTCTTT. Its protein product is CASRLLGGLYTEAFF.

Ten or more counts support this clone. The chain carries TRBV2 and TRBJ2-1, with no clear D. The CDR3 has 13 residues. Germline CDR1 and CDR2: SNHLY and FYNNEI. Trimming stripped 6 bases from V and 0 bases from J, with 6 bases between. CDR3: CASRVSSYNEQFF. The CDR3 DNA reads as TGTGCCAGCAGGGTGAGCTCCTACAATGAGCAGTTCTTC.

This chain links TRBV4-2 with TRBJ2-1; TRBD2 agrees at 9 bases. V lost 0 bases and J lost 2; bases outside the gene matches: 2. The CDR3 has 16 amino acids. In germline, CDR1 is LGHNA, CDR2 YNFKEQ. CDR3 residues: CASSQDASGTYNEQFF. In nucleotides, the CDR3 is TGTGCCAGCAGCCAAGACGCTAGCGGGACCTACAATGAGCAGTTCTTC.

This clone has a handful of counts. The J gene is TRBJ2-1, the V gene TRBV11-1, with TRBD2 matching over 11 bases. Germline V gene data show CDR1 as SGHAT and CDR2 as FQDESV (reference sequence). The CDR3 has 16 residues. V lost 5 bases and J lost 3; bases outside the gene matches: 6. This CDR3 reads CASSTTSGTVYNEQFF. In nucleotides, the CDR3 is TGTGCCAGCAGCACGACTAGCGGGACCGTCTACAATGAGCAGTTCTTC.

This chain links TRBV5-5 with TRBJ2-5; 7 nucleotides match TRBD1. This CDR3 is built from 17 residues. CDR1 SGHKS and CDR2 YYEKEE come from the germline V gene (reference sequence). Unmatched junction bases numbered 17, after V lost 6 bases and J lost 3 bases. CDR3 sequence reads: CASTGRGQERSKETQYF. Here the CDR3 DNA reads TGTGCCAGCACTGGGAGAGGACAGGAAAGAAGTAAAGAGACCCAGTACTTC.

The table lists this clone with a few counts. This chain joins TRBV5-4 and TRBJ2-3; possibly TRBD2 for D (5 bases). Germline loops: CDR1 SGHNT, CDR2 YYREEE (reference sequence). This CDR3 has 20 residues. V gave up 5 bases and J gave up 5 bases, with 33 bases separating them. The chain's CDR3 is CASRSKPGNWENPTEDTQYF. Written as DNA, the CDR3 is TGTGCCAGCAGGTCCAAACCTGGGAACTGGGAGAACCCCACGGAAGATACGCAGTATTTT. Combining the CDR3 with reference TRBV5-4 and TRBJ2-3 gives the whole variable domain ETGVTQSPTHLIKTRGQQVTLRCSSQSGHNTVSWYQQALGQGPQFIFQYYREEENGRGNFPPRFSGLQFPNYSSELNVNALELDDSALYLCASRSKPGNWENPTEDTQYFGPGTRLTVL.

Here the CDR3 DNA reads TGTGCCAGCAGCGTAGACCGGGCAGATACGCAGTATTTT. The encoded protein is CASSVDRADTQYF. The V and J genes are TRBV11-1 and TRBJ2-3; D is unclear. Trimming shortened V by 5 bases and J by 4 bases, and 10 bases separated the two germline ends. Germline lookup yields CDR1 SGHAT and CDR2 FQDESV (reference sequence). This CDR3 is 13 amino acids long.

The chain joins TRBV18 to TRBJ2-1; D is tentatively TRBD1 or TRBD2 (5 bases each). Trimming stripped 0 bases from V and 7 bases from J, with 19 bases between. CDR3 length equals 17 residues. Per the germline V gene, CDR1 is KGHSH and CDR2 is LQKENI. The CDR3 DNA reads TGTGCCAGCTCACCACCGGGATTAGGGACCGAGCGTAATGAGCAGTTCTTC. Translating it yields CASSPPGLGTERNEQFF.

The chain links TRBV18 to TRBJ2-2; the D gene is possibly TRBD2 (6 bases). The CDR3 covers 14 residues. V lost 4 bases, J lost 7 bases, and 13 bases lay in between. CDR1 KGHSH and CDR2 LQKENI come from the germline V gene. The CDR3 protein is CASSRVGSDGELFF. The CDR3 DNA sequence: TGTGCCAGCTCACGAGTCGGGAGTGACGGGGAGCTGTTTTTT.

This clone has only a few counts. J is TRBJ2-7 and V is TRBV6-5, with 12 bases identical to TRBD2. The V gene end was trimmed by 5 bases and the J gene end by 6 bases; junction bases not matched to a gene: 8. The CDR3 has 15 residues. The germline CDR1 and CDR2 sequences are MNHEY and SVGAGI. CDR3 sequence (DNA): TGTGCCAGCAGTGCCCCCGGGACTAGCGGGTTCGAGCAGTACTTC. It translates to CASSAPGTSGFEQYF.

The rearrangement uses TRBV28 and TRBJ2-7; D ambiguous. This CDR3 has 12 residues. V lost 5 bases, J lost 4 bases, and 9 bases lay in between. CDR1 and CDR2 from the germline V gene are MDHEN and SYDVKM. The CDR3: CASSRQRYEQYF. In DNA, the CDR3 is TGTGCCAGCAGTCGCCAGAGGTACGAGCAGTACTTC. Using reference TRBV28 and TRBJ2-7 for the parts outside the CDR3, the full variable domain is DVKVTQSSRYLVKRTGEKVFLECVQDMDHENMFWYRQDPGLGLRLIYFSYDVKMKEKGDIPEGYSVSREKKERFSLILESASTNQTSMYLCASSRQRYEQYFGPGTRLTVT.

This clone showed up just a few times. The V and J genes are TRBV28 and TRBJ2-5, with D perhaps being TRBD1 or TRBD2 (6 bases each). Between the trimmed V and J ends, which lost 7 bases and 2 bases, there was a span of 17 bases. The CDR3 runs to 15 residues. CDR1 and CDR2 (germline): MDHEN, SYDVKM. The CDR3 sequence: CASTPMGAGQETQYF. CDR3 bases: TGTGCCAGCACTCCAATGGGGGCGGGACAAGAGACCCAGTACTTC.

V is TRBV27 and J is TRBJ2-1; 9 bases align to TRBD1. The germline CDR1 and CDR2 sequences are MNHEY and SMNVEV (reference sequence). The length of the CDR3 is 17 residues. Trimming at V came to 4 bases and at J to 8 bases, leaving 15 bases not matched to a gene. The CDR3 is CASSSSRDRDHRDEQFF. The DNA of the CDR3 is TGTGCCAGCAGTTCGTCCCGGGACAGGGACCACCGGGATGAGCAGTTCTTC.

This clone was seen more than once but under ten times. The chain couples TRBV19 to TRBJ2-2, with D hard to call. This CDR3 contains 14 residues. Germline lookup yields CDR1 LNHDA and CDR2 SQIVND (reference sequence). The V end lost 4 bases, the J end lost 0 bases, and 6 bases lay between the germline ends. In DNA form, the CDR3 reads TGTGCCAGTAGTAGAGCCTCGAACACCGGGGAGCTGTTTTTT. This sequence encodes CASSRASNTGELFF.

V is TRBV5-6 and J is TRBJ2-7; possibly TRBD1 for D (6 bases). CDR1 is SGHDT, CDR2 YYEEEE, per germline. Trimming left V 3 bases short and J 2 bases short, with 12 bases between. This CDR3 region has 14 residues. CDR3 protein: CASSSLTGTYEQYF. DNA of the CDR3: TGTGCCAGCAGCTCCTTGACAGGCACCTACGAGCAGTACTTC. Drawing the rest from reference TRBV5-6 and TRBJ2-7, the complete variable domain is DAGVTQSPTHLIKTRGQQVTLRCSPKSGHDTVSWYQQALGQGPQFIFQYYEEEERQRGNFPDRFSGHQFPNYSSELNVNALLLGDSALYLCASSSLTGTYEQYFGPGTRLTVT.

This clone was seen a handful of times. The chain recombines TRBV5-1 with TRBJ1-1; D call uncertain. Germline V gives CDR1 SGHRS, CDR2 YFSETQ. Between the trimmed V and J ends, which lost 0 bases and 5 bases, there was a span of 11 bases. CDR3 length equals 14 residues. The CDR3 nucleotides are TGCGCCAGCAGCTTGGCGACCCCGAAGACTGAAGCTTTCTTT. Encoded protein: CASSLATPKTEAFF.

The rearrangement joins TRBV14 to TRBJ2-5; possible D gene TRBD1, 6 bases. Germline CDR1 and CDR2: SGHDN and FVKESK. The CDR3 sequence is 15 residues long. Trimming left V 1 base short and J 5 bases short, with 14 bases between. The CDR3 here is CASSQARGTGETQYF. CDR3 bases: TGTGCCAGCAGCCAAGCAAGGGGAACAGGGGAGACCCAGTACTTC.

V and J are TRBV7-6 and TRBJ2-7, with D possibly matching TRBD2 (6 bases). The length of the CDR3 is 14 residues. V was trimmed by 1 base and J by 4 bases, leaving 11 bases between them. Germline V CDR1 and CDR2: SGHVS, FNYEAQ. CDR3 sequence reads: CASSLGRETYEQYF. In DNA form, the CDR3 reads TGTGCCAGCAGCTTAGGTCGGGAGACGTACGAGCAGTACTTC.